This T cell receptor (beta chain) comes out of a study of technical replicates of blood from a handful of donors. Repertoires were generated with immunoSEQ multiplex PCR, while TCRdb's copy carries only in-frame clones and drops some. This sample has some 93,000 clones, with 95% found just once. This CDR3 comprises 14 residues. The ends were cut back, 8 bases at V and 4 bases at J, with 17 bases in the middle. Germline loops: CDR1 MNHNY, CDR2 SVGAGI (reference sequence). The receptor's source is a human donor in good health. The V gene is TRBV6-6, the J gene TRBJ2-5, with D possibly being TRBD1 (6 bases). Sequences were obtained from T cells isolated from PBMCs. CDR3 residues: CASRYRVFGETQYF. CDR3 nucleotides: TGTGCCAGCCGGTACAGGGTTTTTGGAGAGACCCAGTACTTC.